This entry describes one T cell receptor beta chain. Its antigen target is currently unknown. It has no much larger one-base neighbor in the sample; base qualities were not kept. This entry belongs to a study of cytomegalovirus exposure and HLA in healthy donors (dated by TCRdb to between 2016 and 2019). For the wider study: In an earlier analysis of some 550 of the donors, under 300 Gb of sequence data and 100 million or so unique TCR beta sequences from about 190 million T cells were reported. The number of typed donors differed by locus: roughly 629-630 for A, B, C, DRB1 and DQB1; 500 to 550 for DQA1; approximately 600 for DPA1; and approximately 450 for DPB1. Roughly five DR-DQ haplotypes were handled as single units for association and clustering, since linkage in the cohort was strong. Along with the roughly 700-subject first cohort, a separate validation cohort of over a hundred different subjects was used. The study profiled the T cell repertoires of more than 500 subjects by immunosequencing and related them to cytomegalovirus serostatus. Among the roughly 400 genotyped donors, around 81% belonged to the genetic ancestry cluster associated with self-reported Caucasian donors. An earlier analysis of approximately 640 of the donors applied high-throughput TCR beta sequencing to assess whether each TCR beta V gene segment acted as functional or pseudogenic. A later genetic analysis used genome-wide SNP genotypes for about 60% of the roughly 700 donors, treating that subset as a discovery cohort. In a later analysis, previously published TCR beta repertoires from 600 to 850 donors were re-analyzed and high-resolution HLA genotyping was added so that TCR occurrence patterns could be studied. The study aimed to test whether cataloging public T cell receptors could reveal signatures of past pathogen exposure. Class I and class II HLA loci were covered by the typing at four-digit resolution. Every discovery cohort repertoire had been produced on one sequencing platform. Rather than using new phenotypic data, the later analysis identified candidate immune exposures from TCR beta sequences and from how often those sequences occurred across donors. An early release that covered about 600 HLA-typed donors contained about 300 gigabases of sequencing data and around 80 million unique TCR sequences. Among 350 to 400 genotyped donors of the cohort, an average of approximately 240,000 unique TCR beta nucleotide sequences were sequenced per donor, roughly 20% of them non-productive. To predict cytomegalovirus infection status, the study combined high-throughput TCR immunosequencing, statistical association of individual TCRs with disease status, and machine learning. Donor age, sex, ethnicity and CMV serostatus were compiled alongside the repertoire data. Broad study findings and their caveats: Correlated functional status among segregating V segments might be attributable to linkage disequilibrium, but an unknown experimental factor could not be ruled out. In a later genetic analysis, fewer N-insertions in productive TCRs were reported among donors in an Asian-associated ancestry cluster than the roughly 700-donor mean. In a later analysis, HLA-associated TCR beta chains showed more clonal expansion and lower generation probabilities than non-associated chains that were equally common. Most TCR sequences were observed very rarely across donors, whereas some public TCRs were present in many individuals. A further reported finding was that TCR beta sequences accurately predicted the HLA-A and HLA-B alleles for most subjects in the first cohort. The authors suggested that the approach could potentially be extended to other disease states and immunological phenotypes. The only immune exposure information available for the cohort was CMV serostatus. In a later analysis, several top co-occurrence clusters were reported to appear linked to parvovirus B19, influenza, CMV and Epstein-Barr virus. In a later genetic analysis, a missense DCLRE1C variant was associated with V-gene and J-gene trimming of TCR beta chains, and the association was replicated in an independent cohort. At a false discovery rate of 0.05, a later analysis linked 16,951 TCR beta sequences to specific HLA alleles. The cohort was sequenced for TCR beta chains only, and without alpha or paired-chain data the features that could be detected were limited. In the study, some 160 TCR beta chains were listed as associated with cytomegalovirus. An earlier analysis of around 540 of the donors showed that most TCR beta V segments appeared in productive rearrangements either about 90% or about 30% of the time, which broadly matched IMGT annotations. Because HLA typing was missing for some donors at each locus, association tests included only the typed subset. Roughly 15 rarely observed V segments, including chromosome 9 orphons, were excluded from the earlier analysis of almost 600 of the donors because counts were too low. A group of highly shared sequence variants was considered likely to be a technical artifact of the sequencing pipeline. Assigning TCR associations to individual alleles was difficult when HLA alleles, especially DR and DQ, strongly co-occurred. Because the 87-base-pair reads could not distinguish some IMGT-functional V segments, including TRBV6-2 and TRBV6-3, those segments were excluded. A later analysis found that most CMV-associated TCR beta chains appeared HLA-restricted, with HLA associations seemingly driven largely by CMV exposure. A few of the identified cytomegalovirus-associated TCR beta chains were confirmed in vitro to be specific for cytomegalovirus antigens. Sequencing depth was assumed to be roughly uniform across donors in the presence/absence analyses, though that assumption may not hold. The classifier was reported to diagnose cytomegalovirus status with high specificity and sensitivity in both the original cohort and the validation cohort. In a later analysis, the rate of TCR association differed among HLA loci, with DRB1 alleles having the most associated TCRs and HLA-C alleles having the fewest.

The cohort consisted of fewer than 700 healthy bone marrow donors. All cohort members were sampled while nominally healthy, although unrecorded immune exposures were likely present. The donor was CMV seropositive and was included in the group of 300 or so seropositive cohort members. Each donor provided a peripheral blood sample, and peripheral blood mononuclear cells were used for TCR beta sequencing. Genomic DNA was extracted from the blood cell samples with the Qiagen DNeasy Blood Extraction Kit. In the germline V gene, CDR1 corresponds to MGHRA and CDR2 to YSYEKL. The CDR3 starts with the cysteine, ends with the phenylalanine, and has 14 residues. Left in the record is the CDR3 DNA by itself, 42 bases read in frame from the first base. V was cut back by 1 base and J by 0 bases, leaving a gap of 7 bases between them. Library prep was done by the immunoSEQ multiplex PCR assay. For the multiplex PCR, a mixture combining 60 forward primers for TCR Vbeta segments and 13 reverse primers for TCR Jbeta segments was used. A multiplex PCR assay on genomic DNA amplified the CDR3 region of rearranged TCR beta genes. The amplified TCR beta libraries were sequenced on the Illumina HiSeq System as 87-base-pair reads. The original methods were these. In a later analysis, around 80 million unique TCR beta chains were counted across the approximately 640 repertoires, and about 9.9 million of these chains were shared by at least two donors. To remove PCR and sequencing errors, raw reads were error-corrected and collapsed into unique sequences using a nearest-neighbor algorithm that merged closely related sequences. To assign V, D and J gene segments, CDR3 sequences were aligned to IMGT reference sequences. For a sequence to be retained, at least a six-nucleotide match to both a V gene segment and a J gene segment was required. Rearrangements were called productive when the CDR3 lacked stop codons and stayed in frame with V and J; all others were non-productive. CDR3 was defined according to IMGT convention as the region running from the second conserved V-encoded cysteine to the conserved J-encoded phenylalanine. The earlier analysis of about 640 of the donors excluded any sequence lacking an unambiguous match to a single V gene segment. In an earlier analysis of 587 of the donors, V segments were called functional above 56.7% productive rearrangements and were called segregating when the between-donor standard deviation exceeded 5%. To diagnose cytomegalovirus status from the catalog of TCR beta chain sequences, a statistical classification framework was built. In a later analysis, TCR nucleotide sequences were compared against IMGT/GENE-DB human TR gene sequences so that V and J genes could be assigned. A later analysis assigned CDR3 sequences and most-parsimonious VDJ recombination scenarios with the TCRdist pipeline. In a later analysis, every TCR beta chain was defined by the combination of its CDR3 amino acid sequence and its V-gene family, and reads without a unique V-gene family were dropped. A later analysis removed several hundred highly shared, low-generation-probability nucleotide sequences to deal with suspected cross-contamination and a sequencing artifact. In a later analysis, a clonal expansion index for each public chain was calculated from normalized within-repertoire ranks of inferred template counts. In a later analysis, generation probabilities were computed with a VDJ recombination model fitted to out-of-frame rearrangements, and the resulting probabilities were checked against IGoR. In a later analysis, hypergeometric tests were used to score TCR-TCR, TCR-HLA and TCR-CMV co-occurrence, with a repertoire-size bias correction applied to TCR pairs. False discovery rates were estimated in a later analysis by permuting HLA or CMV assignments 20 times. In a later analysis, co-occurring TCRs were grouped using DBSCAN, and TCRdist sequence similarity was added for clustering within HLA-allele-positive subsets. Repertoires with fewer than 30,000 or more than 120,000 public chains were left out of co-occurrence clustering, as were five repertoires with anomalous nucleotide sharing. Entries here come from immuneACCESS through TCRdb and include only in-frame sequences with V and J called. Some clones fail to appear in such tables; in the studies checked, an unresolved V gene covers under half of the shortfall, and the cause of the remainder is unknown. The DNA was the basis for D and trimming; V, J and clone size are from that table. The sample table records roughly 120,000 clones; around three quarters of these occur just once. About 13% of the sample belongs to the ten largest clones.

The sample comprised PBMCs. Rearrangement joined TRBV4-1 to TRBJ2-7, with a weak D call of TRBD2 (6 bases match). The origin of this receptor is a woman aged 40 to 49 in good health and CMV-seropositive. The CDR3 has the sequence CASSQVSGSYEQYF. Here is the DNA: TGCGCCAGCAGCCAAGTTAGCGGCTCCTACGAGCAGTACTTC.